The 22 T cell receptor beta chains below were found in one sample sequenced in a study of cytomegalovirus exposure and HLA in healthy donors. The PCR was carried out with 60 Vbeta primers and 13 Jbeta primers. The assay was immunoSEQ multiplex PCR, and TCRdb's table has in-frame clones only and misses some. The sample consists of about 130,000 clones, about 78% of them appearing once. Material: PBMCs. The receptors here all came from a human donor in good health.

The genes are TRBV27 and TRBJ2-1, with 12 bases aligning to TRBD1. The junction had 7 bases not matched to a gene; V was cut back by 8 bases and J by 8 bases. Germline lookup yields CDR1 MNHEY and CDR2 SMNVEV (reference sequence). This CDR3 spans 14 amino acids. CDR3 nucleotides: TGTGCCAGCGCCGGGACAGGGGGCTTCGATGAGCAGTTCTTC. Translated, it gives CASAGTGGFDEQFF.

This clone was observed a single time. The chain recombines TRBV2 with TRBJ2-7; 11 nucleotides line up with TRBD2. Germline V gene lookup returns CDR1 SNHLY and CDR2 FYNNEI. The CDR3 is made up of 15 amino acids. The trim removed 6 bases at V and 2 bases at J, leaving 6 bases unmatched. CDR3 sequence: CASRPLAGAAYEQYF. The CDR3 nucleotides are TGTGCCAGCAGGCCACTAGCGGGGGCAGCCTACGAGCAGTACTTC.

The rearrangement joins TRBV30 to TRBJ1-1; possibly TRBD1 for D (5 bases). Trimming cost V 2 bases and J 4 bases, with 11 bases left between them. Germline V gives CDR1 GTSNPN, CDR2 SVGIG (reference sequence). The CDR3 is 13 amino acids. CDR3 DNA: TGTGCCTGGAGTCTGGGGGGAAGCACTGAAGCTTTCTTT. Its translation: CAWSLGGSTEAFF.

This clone was counted between two and nine times. The rearrangement joins TRBV19 to TRBJ1-4, with 7 bases that match TRBD1. There are 15 residues in the CDR3. Germline CDR1 LNHDA, CDR2 SQIVND (reference sequence). The J segment lost 5 bases and the V segment lost 3 bases, leaving 6 bases of the junction unmatched. CDR3 DNA sequence: TGTGCCAGTAGTATCGGGGGACAGATGAATGAAAAACTGTTTTTT. Residues: CASSIGGQMNEKLFF.

The chain carries TRBV7-8 and TRBJ1-4; a weak D match, TRBD1 (6 bases). V dropped 1 base and J dropped 3 bases, with 12 bases sitting between them. The CDR3 is made up of 16 amino acids. The germline V gene has CDR1 SGHVS and CDR2 FQNEAQ. The CDR3 protein is CASSLDRVESNEKLFF. The CDR3 nucleotides are TGTGCCAGCAGCTTAGACAGGGTTGAGTCTAATGAAAAACTGTTTTTT.

The chain uses TRBV7-2 and TRBJ2-5, with 7 bases aligning to TRBD1. The CDR3 is 15 amino acids. V lost 4 bases to trimming and J lost 5 bases; unmatched junction nucleotides: 10. Germline V CDR1 and CDR2: SGHTA, FQGNSA. This CDR3 reads CASSSNPDRAETQYF. DNA for the CDR3: TGTGCCAGCAGCTCCAACCCAGACAGGGCCGAGACCCAGTACTTC.

The V gene is TRBV9, the J gene TRBJ2-5; TRBD2 might be the D (5 bases). This CDR3 region has 11 residues. The germline gives CDR1 SGDLS, CDR2 YYNGEE. Trimming pared 3 bases from V and 7 bases from J, leaving 7 bases between. CDR3 protein: CASSEGGTQYF. CDR3 coding DNA: TGTGCCAGCAGCGAAGGAGGGACCCAGTACTTC.

The chain joins TRBV30 to TRBJ2-6; 8 nucleotides line up with TRBD1. In germline, CDR1 is GTSNPN, CDR2 SVGIG (reference sequence). This CDR3 is 14 amino acids long. The junction had 2 bases not matched to a gene; V was cut back by 0 bases and J by 7 bases. CDR3 sequence: CAWSVDRGANVLTF. The CDR3 nucleotides read TGTGCCTGGAGTGTAGACAGGGGTGCCAACGTCCTGACTTTC. Looking up the rest from reference TRBV30 and TRBJ2-6 gives the full variable domain: SQTIHQWPATLVQPVGSPLSLECTVEGTSNPNLYWYRQAAGRGLQLLFYSVGIGQISSEVPQNLSASRPQDRQFILSSKKLLLSDSGFYLCAWSVDRGANVLTFGAGSRLTVL.

The CDR3 reads CASSLVTSGANTGELFF. Here the CDR3 DNA reads TGTGCCAGCAGCTTAGTGACGTCAGGGGCGAACACCGGGGAGCTGTTTTTT. This chain links TRBV7-2 with TRBJ2-2; a weak D match, TRBD1 (6 bases). Looked up from germline, CDR1 is SGHTA and CDR2 is FQGNSA. The ends were cut back, 1 base at V and 0 bases at J, with 12 bases in the middle. The CDR3 length is 17 residues.

The chain links TRBV27 to TRBJ2-1; a possible D gene is TRBD1 (6 bases). This CDR3 has 13 amino acids. From germline, CDR1 is MNHEY and CDR2 SMNVEV (reference sequence). V gave up 7 bases and J gave up 6 bases, with 13 bases separating them. CDR3 amino acids: CASKDRPGNEQFF. As DNA, the CDR3 is TGTGCCAGCAAGGACAGACCAGGCAATGAGCAGTTCTTC.

The genes are TRBV30 and TRBJ2-7, with 8 bases fitting TRBD1. Germline assignment: CDR1 GTSNPN and CDR2 SVGIG (reference sequence). The CDR3 covers 14 residues. Germline trimming cut 0 bases from V and 3 bases from J; bases unmatched to any gene: 4. CDR3 loop: CAWSVGTGLYEQYF. CDR3 in DNA: TGTGCCTGGAGTGTGGGGACAGGCCTCTACGAGCAGTACTTC.

This clone was seen a few times. Other DNA sequences in the sample encode the same CDR3. This sequence joins TRBV28 and TRBJ2-7, with D perhaps matching TRBD2 (6 bases). Germline lookup yields CDR1 MDHEN and CDR2 SYDVKM. Trimming removed 6 bases from V and 0 bases from J, with 12 bases in between. CDR3 length: 14 amino acids. The CDR3 spells CASSLTGGSYEQYF. CDR3 nucleotide sequence: TGTGCCAGCAGCCTCACCGGGGGCTCCTACGAGCAGTACTTC.

This clone has just a few counts. V and J are TRBV6-5 and TRBJ1-2; TRBD1 matches 7 bases. This CDR3 is built from 13 residues. The trim removed 10 bases at V and 0 bases at J, leaving 5 bases unmatched. CDR1 is MNHEY and CDR2 is SVGAGI in the germline V gene. Here the CDR3 reads CAIYGQANYGYTF. The CDR3 coding sequence is TGTGCCATCTATGGACAGGCTAACTATGGCTACACCTTC.

The chain has TRBV4-1 and TRBJ2-7; 7 positions match TRBD1. In germline, CDR1 is MGHRA, CDR2 YSYEKL. CDR3 length equals 15 residues. Trimming at V came to 1 base and at J to 1 base, leaving 4 bases not matched to a gene. As DNA, the CDR3 is TGCGCCAGCAGCCAAGGCGAGGGACAGTCCTACGAGCAGTACTTC. Amino acids: CASSQGEGQSYEQYF.

This chain links TRBV9 with TRBJ2-5; maybe TRBD1 (6 bases). In germline, CDR1 is SGDLS, CDR2 YYNGEE. V was cut by 0 bases and J by 6 bases, with 9 bases left in between. This CDR3 region has 13 residues. The CDR3 DNA reads TGTGCCAGCAGCGTAGAACAGGGACAGACCCAGTACTTC. Translated: CASSVEQGQTQYF.

Here the CDR3 DNA reads TGCGCCAGCAGCTCCGGACTCTTTACGGACGAGCAGTACTTC. Protein product: CASSSGLFTDEQYF. The chain links TRBV5-1 to TRBJ2-7; tentatively, D is TRBD2 (5 bases). The V gene lost 3 bases and the J gene lost 5 bases, with 15 bases spanning the gap. The CDR3 runs 14 residues. In germline, CDR1 is SGHRS, CDR2 YFSETQ.

A note on this clone: The junction does not match germline at one end; this may be a read error. The chain links TRBV11-3 to TRBJ1-5; TRBD1 matches 7 bases. The CDR3 consists of 16 residues. The germline V gene encodes CDR1 SGHNT and CDR2 YENEEA. The CDR3 coding sequence is TGTGCCAGCAGCCGCTCGACAGGGTGGGGCAATCAGCCCCGGCATTTT. Amino acids: CASSRSTGWGNQPRHF.

This clone was seen more than once but under ten times. The chain is built from TRBV5-1 and TRBJ2-3; 9 positions agree with TRBD2. CDR1 and CDR2 (germline): SGHRS, YFSETQ. There are 14 residues in the CDR3. Trimming at V came to 6 bases and at J to 4 bases, leaving 6 bases not matched to a gene. CDR3: CASTLAGPSDTQYF. The CDR3 coding sequence is TGCGCCAGCACCCTAGCGGGGCCTTCAGATACGCAGTATTTT. The whole variable domain, remainder taken from reference TRBV5-1 and TRBJ2-3, is KAGVTQTPRYLIKTRGQQVTLSCSPISGHRSVSWYQQTPGQGLQFLFEYFSETQRNKGNFPGRFSGRQFSNSRSEMNVSTLELGDSALYLCASTLAGPSDTQYFGPGTRLTVL.

This rearrangement joins TRBV10-3 to TRBJ2-6; D is perhaps TRBD2 (6 bases). V lost 7 bases, J lost 2 bases, and 12 bases lay in between. CDR1 ENHRY and CDR2 SYGVKD come from the germline V gene. There are 15 residues in the CDR3. CDR3 loop: CAITDGSAGANVLTF. The CDR3 coding sequence is TGTGCCATCACCGACGGGAGCGCTGGGGCCAACGTCCTGACTTTC.

The chain carries TRBV19 and TRBJ2-7; tentative D call: TRBD1 (6 bases). This CDR3 comprises 13 residues. Deletions cut 7 bases from V and 2 bases from J, with 12 bases between. Per the germline V gene, CDR1 is LNHDA and CDR2 is SQIVND (reference sequence). The CDR3 is CASKAQGTYEQYF. The CDR3 nucleotides read TGTGCCAGTAAGGCGCAGGGGACCTACGAGCAGTACTTC.

Written as DNA, the CDR3 is TGTGCCTGGACTGACAGGGGTGGCTACACCTTC. It translates to CAWTDRGGYTF. This chain uses TRBV30 with TRBJ1-2; the match to TRBD1 covers 8 bases. This CDR3 comprises 11 residues. Germline CDR1 and CDR2: GTSNPN and SVGIG (reference sequence). The ends lost 4 bases at V and 7 bases at J; junction bases unmatched: 2. Full variable domain (missing parts from reference TRBV30 and TRBJ1-2): SQTIHQWPATLVQPVGSPLSLECTVEGTSNPNLYWYRQAAGRGLQLLFYSVGIGQISSEVPQNLSASRPQDRQFILSSKKLLLSDSGFYLCAWTDRGGYTFGSGTRLTVV.

CDR3 amino acids: CASSQDLRDIGNTIYF. The CDR3 bases are TGCGCCAGCAGCCAAGATCTCCGGGACATCGGAAACACCATATATTTT. J is TRBJ1-3 and V is TRBV4-3; tentative D call: TRBD1 (6 bases). This CDR3 comprises 16 residues. The germline CDR1 and CDR2 sequences are LGHNA and YSLEER. Trimming pared 0 bases from V and 4 bases from J, leaving 13 bases between.